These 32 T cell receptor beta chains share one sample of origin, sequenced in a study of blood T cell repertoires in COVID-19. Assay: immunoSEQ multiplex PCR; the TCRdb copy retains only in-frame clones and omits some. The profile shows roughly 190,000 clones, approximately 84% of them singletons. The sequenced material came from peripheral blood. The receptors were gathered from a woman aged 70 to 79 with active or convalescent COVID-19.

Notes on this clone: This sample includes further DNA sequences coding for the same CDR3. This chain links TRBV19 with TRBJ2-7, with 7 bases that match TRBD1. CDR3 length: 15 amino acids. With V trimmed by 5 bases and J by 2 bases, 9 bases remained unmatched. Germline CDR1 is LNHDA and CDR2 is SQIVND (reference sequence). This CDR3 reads CASSPRDSLTYEQYF. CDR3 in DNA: TGTGCCAGTAGTCCAAGGGACAGTCTTACCTACGAGCAGTACTTC.

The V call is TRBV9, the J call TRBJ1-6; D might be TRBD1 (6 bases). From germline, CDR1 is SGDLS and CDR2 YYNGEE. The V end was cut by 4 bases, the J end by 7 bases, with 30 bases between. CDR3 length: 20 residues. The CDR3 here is CASSLHSRWSVGGENSPLHF. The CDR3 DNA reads TGTGCCAGCAGCCTCCACTCCCGATGGAGCGTAGGGGGGGAAAATTCACCCCTCCACTTT.

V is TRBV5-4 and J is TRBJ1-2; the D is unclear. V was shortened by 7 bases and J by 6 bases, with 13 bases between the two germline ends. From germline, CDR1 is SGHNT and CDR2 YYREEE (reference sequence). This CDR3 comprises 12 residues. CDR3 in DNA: TGTGCCAGCCTCCGGGAAGGGAATGGCTACACCTTC. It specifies CASLREGNGYTF.

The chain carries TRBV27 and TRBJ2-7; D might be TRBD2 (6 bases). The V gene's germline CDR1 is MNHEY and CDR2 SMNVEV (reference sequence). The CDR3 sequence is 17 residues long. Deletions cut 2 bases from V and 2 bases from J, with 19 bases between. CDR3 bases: TGTGCCAGCAGTTTACCCCGGGGGATAGCGGCGACCTACGAGCAGTACTTC. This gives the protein CASSLPRGIAATYEQYF.

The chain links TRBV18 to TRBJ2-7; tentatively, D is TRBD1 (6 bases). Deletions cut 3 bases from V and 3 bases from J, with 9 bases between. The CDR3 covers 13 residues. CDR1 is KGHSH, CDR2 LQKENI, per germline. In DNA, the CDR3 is TGTGCCAGCTCACCGGGACAAGTCTACGAGCAGTACTTC. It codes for CASSPGQVYEQYF.

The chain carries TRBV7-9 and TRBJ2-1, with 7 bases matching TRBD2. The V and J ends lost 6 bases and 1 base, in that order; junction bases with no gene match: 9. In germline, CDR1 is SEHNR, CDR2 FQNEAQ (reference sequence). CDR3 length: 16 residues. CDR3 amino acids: CASSERVSGSYNEQFF. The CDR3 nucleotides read TGTGCCAGCAGTGAGAGGGTTAGCGGGTCCTACAATGAGCAGTTCTTC.

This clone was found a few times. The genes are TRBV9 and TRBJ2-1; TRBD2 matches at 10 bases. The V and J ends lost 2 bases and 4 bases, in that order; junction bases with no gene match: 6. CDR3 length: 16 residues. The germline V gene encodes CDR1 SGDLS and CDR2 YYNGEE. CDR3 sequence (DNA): TGTGCCAGCAGCGTTACCGGGACTAGCGAATACAATGAGCAGTTCTTC. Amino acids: CASSVTGTSEYNEQFF. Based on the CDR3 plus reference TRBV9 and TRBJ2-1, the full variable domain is DSGVTQTPKHLITATGQRVTLRCSPRSGDLSVYWYQQSLDQGLQFLIQYYNGEERAKGNILERFSAQQFPDLHSELNLSSLELGDSALYFCASSVTGTSEYNEQFFGPGTRLTVL.

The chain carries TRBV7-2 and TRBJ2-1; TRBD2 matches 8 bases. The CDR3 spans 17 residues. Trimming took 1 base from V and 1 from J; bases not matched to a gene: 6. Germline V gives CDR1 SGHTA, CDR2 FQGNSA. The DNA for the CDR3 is TGTGCCAGCAGCTTAGGTCTCAGCGGGAGATCCTACAATGAGCAGTTCTTC. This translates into CASSLGLSGRSYNEQFF.

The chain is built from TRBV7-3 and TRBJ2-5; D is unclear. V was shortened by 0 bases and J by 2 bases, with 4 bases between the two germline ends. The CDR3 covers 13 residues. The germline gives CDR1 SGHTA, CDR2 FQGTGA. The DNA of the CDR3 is TGTGCCAGCAGCTTAACCCTGCAAGAGACCCAGTACTTC. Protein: CASSLTLQETQYF.

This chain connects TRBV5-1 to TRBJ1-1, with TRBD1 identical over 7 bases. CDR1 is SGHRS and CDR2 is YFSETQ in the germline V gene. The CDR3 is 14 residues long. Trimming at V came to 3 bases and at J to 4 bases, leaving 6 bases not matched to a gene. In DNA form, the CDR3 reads TGCGCCAGCAGCTGGAGGGGGCGCGGCACTGAAGCTTTCTTT. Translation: CASSWRGRGTEAFF.

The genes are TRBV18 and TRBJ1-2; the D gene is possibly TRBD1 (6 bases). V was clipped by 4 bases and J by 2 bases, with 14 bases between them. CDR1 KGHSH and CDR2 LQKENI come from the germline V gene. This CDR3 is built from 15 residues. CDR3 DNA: TGTGCCAGCTCACAACGGACAGACCTAAACTATGGCTACACCTTC. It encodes CASSQRTDLNYGYTF.

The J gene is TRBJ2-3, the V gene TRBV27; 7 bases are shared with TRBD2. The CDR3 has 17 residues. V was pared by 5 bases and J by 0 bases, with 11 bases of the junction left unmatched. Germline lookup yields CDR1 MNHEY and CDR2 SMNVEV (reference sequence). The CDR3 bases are TGTGCCAGCAGTCCCCGACGGACTAGGCGCAGCACAGATACGCAGTATTTT. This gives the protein CASSPRRTRRSTDTQYF.

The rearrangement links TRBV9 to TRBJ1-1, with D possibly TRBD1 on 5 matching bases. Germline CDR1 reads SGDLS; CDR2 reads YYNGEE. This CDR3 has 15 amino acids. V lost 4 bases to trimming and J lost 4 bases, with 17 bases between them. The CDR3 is CASSPSGGAATEAFF. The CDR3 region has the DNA TGTGCCAGCAGCCCCTCCGGCGGGGCGGCCACTGAAGCTTTCTTT. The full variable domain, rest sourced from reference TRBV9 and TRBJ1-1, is DSGVTQTPKHLITATGQRVTLRCSPRSGDLSVYWYQQSLDQGLQFLIQYYNGEERAKGNILERFSAQQFPDLHSELNLSSLELGDSALYFCASSPSGGAATEAFFGQGTRLTVV.

The CDR3 here is CASSKAGGTGELFF. CDR3 coding DNA: TGTGCCAGCAGCAAAGCCGGGGGCACCGGGGAGCTGTTTTTT. The rearrangement links TRBV7-9 to TRBJ2-2; D might be TRBD2 (6 bases). This CDR3 region has 14 residues. Trimming took 5 bases from V and 4 from J, leaving 11 bases between them. Germline V lookup: CDR1 SEHNR, CDR2 FQNEAQ (reference sequence).

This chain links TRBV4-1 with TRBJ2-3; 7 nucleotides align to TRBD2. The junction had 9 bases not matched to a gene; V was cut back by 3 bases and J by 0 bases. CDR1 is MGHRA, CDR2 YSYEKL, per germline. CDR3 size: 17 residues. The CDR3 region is CASSHPPSSGSTDTQYF. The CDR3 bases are TGCGCCAGCAGCCACCCCCCCTCTAGCGGTAGCACAGATACGCAGTATTTT.

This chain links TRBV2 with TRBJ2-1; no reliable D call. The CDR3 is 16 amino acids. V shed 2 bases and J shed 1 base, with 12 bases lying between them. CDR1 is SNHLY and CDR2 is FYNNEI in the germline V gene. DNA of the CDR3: TGTGCCAGCAGTGAACTGAGAAGTCGATCCTACAATGAGCAGTTCTTC. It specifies CASSELRSRSYNEQFF.

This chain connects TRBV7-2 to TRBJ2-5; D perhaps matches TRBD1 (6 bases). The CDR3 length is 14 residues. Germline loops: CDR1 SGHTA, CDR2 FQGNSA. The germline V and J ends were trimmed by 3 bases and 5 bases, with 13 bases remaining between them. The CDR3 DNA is TGTGCCAGCAGCTTTAACAGGGCCCGGGAGACCCAGTACTTC. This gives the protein CASSFNRARETQYF.

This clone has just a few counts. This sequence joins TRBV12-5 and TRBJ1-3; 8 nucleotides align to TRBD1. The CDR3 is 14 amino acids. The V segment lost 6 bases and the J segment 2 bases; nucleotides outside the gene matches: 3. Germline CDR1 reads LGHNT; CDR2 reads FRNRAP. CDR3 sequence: CASGQQGAGNTIYF. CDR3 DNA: TGTGCTAGTGGCCAACAGGGGGCTGGAAACACCATATATTTT.

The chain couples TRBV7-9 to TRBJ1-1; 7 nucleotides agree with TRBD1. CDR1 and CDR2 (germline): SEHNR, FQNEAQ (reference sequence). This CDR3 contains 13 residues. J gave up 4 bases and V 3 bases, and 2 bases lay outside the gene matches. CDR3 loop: CASSFRDSTEAFF. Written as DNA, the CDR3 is TGTGCCAGCAGCTTCAGGGACAGCACTGAAGCTTTCTTT.

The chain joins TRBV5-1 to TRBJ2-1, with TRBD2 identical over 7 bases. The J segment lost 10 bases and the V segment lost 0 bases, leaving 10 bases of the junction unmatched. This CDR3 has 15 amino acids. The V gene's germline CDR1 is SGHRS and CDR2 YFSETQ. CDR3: CASSLGRRERGEQFF. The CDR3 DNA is TGCGCCAGCAGCTTGGGTCGGCGGGAGCGCGGCGAGCAGTTCTTC.

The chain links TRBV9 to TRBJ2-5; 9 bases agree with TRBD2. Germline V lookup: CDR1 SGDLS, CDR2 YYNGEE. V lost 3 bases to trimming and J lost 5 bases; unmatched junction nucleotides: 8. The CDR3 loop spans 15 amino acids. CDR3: CASSAGAGGPETQYF. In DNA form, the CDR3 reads TGTGCCAGCAGCGCCGGGGCGGGAGGGCCTGAGACCCAGTACTTC.

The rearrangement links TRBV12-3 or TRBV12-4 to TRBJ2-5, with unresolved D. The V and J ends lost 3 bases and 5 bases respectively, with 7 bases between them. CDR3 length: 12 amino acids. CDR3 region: CASSFSGETQYF. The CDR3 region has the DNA TGTGCCAGCAGTTTTTCAGGCGAGACCCAGTACTTC.

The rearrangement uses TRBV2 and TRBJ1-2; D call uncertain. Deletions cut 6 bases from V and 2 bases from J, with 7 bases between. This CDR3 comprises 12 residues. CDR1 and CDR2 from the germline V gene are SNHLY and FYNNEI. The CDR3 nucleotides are TGTGCCAGCAGCCCGCAGAACTATGGCTACACCTTC. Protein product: CASSPQNYGYTF.

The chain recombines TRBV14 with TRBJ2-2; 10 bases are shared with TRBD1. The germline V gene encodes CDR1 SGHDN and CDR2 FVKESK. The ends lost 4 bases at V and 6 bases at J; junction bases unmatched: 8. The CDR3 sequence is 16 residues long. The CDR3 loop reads CASSRHPGQGSGELFF. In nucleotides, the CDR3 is TGTGCCAGCAGCCGACACCCGGGACAGGGGTCCGGGGAGCTGTTTTTT. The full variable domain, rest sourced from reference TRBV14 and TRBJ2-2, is EAGVTQFPSHSVIEKGQTVTLRCDPISGHDNLYWYRRVMGKEIKFLLHFVKESKQDESGMPNNRFLAERTGGTYSTLKVQPAELEDSGVYFCASSRHPGQGSGELFFGEGSRLTVL.

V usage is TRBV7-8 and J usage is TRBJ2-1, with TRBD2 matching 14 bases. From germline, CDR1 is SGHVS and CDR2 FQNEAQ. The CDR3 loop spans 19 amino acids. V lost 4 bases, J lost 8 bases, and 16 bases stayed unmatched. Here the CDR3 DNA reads TGTGCCAGCAGCTCCTACACAGCAACCGGGACTAGCGGGAGTTATGAGCAGTTCTTC. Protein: CASSSYTATGTSGSYEQFF.

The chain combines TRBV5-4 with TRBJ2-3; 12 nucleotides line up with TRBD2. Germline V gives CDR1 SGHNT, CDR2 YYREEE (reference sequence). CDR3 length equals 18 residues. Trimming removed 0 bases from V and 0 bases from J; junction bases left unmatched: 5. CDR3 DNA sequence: TGTGCCAGCAGCTTGGGGGCTAGCGGGAGGGCTAGCACAGATACGCAGTATTTT. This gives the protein CASSLGASGRASTDTQYF.

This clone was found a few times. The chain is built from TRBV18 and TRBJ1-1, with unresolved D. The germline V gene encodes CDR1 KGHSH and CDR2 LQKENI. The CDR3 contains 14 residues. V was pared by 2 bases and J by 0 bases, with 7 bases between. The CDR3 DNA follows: TGTGCCAGCTCACCAGTCGGTGTGAACACTGAAGCTTTCTTT. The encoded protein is CASSPVGVNTEAFF.

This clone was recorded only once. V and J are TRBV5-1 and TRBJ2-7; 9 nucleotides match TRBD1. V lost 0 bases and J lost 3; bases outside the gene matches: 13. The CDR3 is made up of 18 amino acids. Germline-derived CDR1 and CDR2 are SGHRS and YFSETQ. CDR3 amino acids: CASSLVDWTGAVIYEQYF. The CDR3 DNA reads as TGCGCCAGCAGCTTGGTAGATTGGACAGGGGCTGTGATCTACGAGCAGTACTTC.

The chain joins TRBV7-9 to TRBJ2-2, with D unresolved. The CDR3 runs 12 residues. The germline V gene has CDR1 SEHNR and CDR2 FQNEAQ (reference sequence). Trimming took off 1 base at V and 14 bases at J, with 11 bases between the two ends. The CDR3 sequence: CASSLGWALLFF. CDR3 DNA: TGTGCCAGCAGCTTAGGTTGGGCTCTACTGTTTTTT.

CDR3 DNA: TGTGCCAGCAGCCAAGGTCTTTTTCGGGAGAACTCCGAGCAGTACTTC. Translation: CASSQGLFRENSEQYF. This sequence joins TRBV4-2 and TRBJ2-7; D perhaps matches TRBD2 (6 bases). Per the germline V gene, CDR1 is LGHNA and CDR2 is YNFKEQ. The CDR3 runs to 16 residues. Trimming removed 1 base at V and 6 bases at J, with 19 bases between.

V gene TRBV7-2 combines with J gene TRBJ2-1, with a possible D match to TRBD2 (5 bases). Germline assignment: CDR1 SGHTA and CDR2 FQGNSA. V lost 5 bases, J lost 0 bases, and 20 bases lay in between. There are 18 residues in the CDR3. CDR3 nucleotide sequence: TGTGCCAGCAGCCCCAGCGCTAGCAAGCGGAGCTCCTACAATGAGCAGTTCTTC. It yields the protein CASSPSASKRSSYNEQFF.

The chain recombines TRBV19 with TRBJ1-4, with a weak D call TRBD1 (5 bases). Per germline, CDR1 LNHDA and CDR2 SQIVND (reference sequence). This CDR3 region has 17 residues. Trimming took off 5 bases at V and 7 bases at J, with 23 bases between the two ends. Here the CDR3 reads CASSSLPPRVGGEKLFF. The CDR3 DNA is TGTGCCAGTAGTTCCCTCCCGCCTCGCGTCGGGGGTGAAAAACTGTTTTTT. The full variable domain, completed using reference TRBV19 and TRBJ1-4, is DGGITQSPKYLFRKEGQNVTLSCEQNLNHDAMYWYRQDPGQGLRLIYYSQIVNDFQKGDIAEGYSVSREKKESFPLTVTSAQKNPTAFYLCASSSLPPRVGGEKLFFGSGTQLSVL.